This T cell receptor beta chain was identified in a study of blood T cell repertoires in COVID-19. Study-wide context: Sites across the United States, Italy and Spain contributed samples from acute and convalescent COVID-19. Sample material is recorded as cDNA or gDNA derived from T cells, B-cell-depleted T cells, or PBMCs.

Using immunoSEQ multiplex PCR, the repertoire was profiled, and TCRdb retains in-frame clones only, with some absent. The repertoire includes around 270,000 clones, around 87% of them detected once, and roughly 4.9% sits in the top ten. CDR3 length equals 14 residues. V lost 0 bases to trimming and J lost 4 bases, with 8 bases between them. The germline CDR1 and CDR2 sequences are SGHTA and FQGTGA. This clone has only one observation. Other DNA sequences in this sample translate to the same CDR3. The receptor comes from an older woman with COVID-19, enrolled during active disease. Sequencing was carried out using peripheral blood. The gene calls are TRBV7-3 and TRBJ2-3, with D tentatively TRBD2 (5 bases). The CDR3 is CASSLTGAADTQYF. The CDR3 bases are TGTGCCAGCAGCTTAACGGGAGCGGCAGATACGCAGTATTTT.